The 21 T cell receptor beta chains reported below all come from one sample, sequenced in a study of T cells in Graves' hyperthyroidism and ophthalmopathy. Amplification of TCR beta CDR3 regions used RNA as the template. When the TCR CDR3 underwent first-round RT-PCR, the HTBI primer set was used. TCRdb re-derived calls from the multiplex PCR reads in MiXCR, one entry per CDR3 protein. The profile covers 450,000 to 600,000 distinct CDR3 sequences, with nearly 20% appearing a single time and about half taken by the ten largest. The source material was blood. These receptors were taken from a man aged 35 to 55 with Graves' ophthalmopathy.

This clonotype was seen at least ten times. The rearrangement joins TRBV28 to TRBJ2-7; 9 bases map to TRBD2. CDR3 length equals 14 residues. Trimming took 6 bases from V and 2 from J; bases not matched to a gene: 5. Looked up from germline, CDR1 is MDHEN and CDR2 is SYDVKM. CDR3 nucleotide sequence: TGTGCCAGCAGGATGACTAGCGGAACCTACGAGCAGTACTTC. Amino acids: CASRMTSGTYEQYF. Based on the CDR3 plus reference TRBV28 and TRBJ2-7, the full variable domain is DVKVTQSSRYLVKRTGEKVFLECVQDMDHENMFWYRQDPGLGLRLIYFSYDVKMKEKGDIPEGYSVSREKKERFSLILESASTNQTSMYLCASRMTSGTYEQYFGPGTRLTVT.

V and J are TRBV6-1 and TRBJ2-1; 11 nucleotides align to TRBD1. The germline CDR1 and CDR2 sequences are MNHNS and SASEGT. The CDR3 loop spans 15 amino acids. J was trimmed by 9 bases and V by 5 bases; bases with no gene match: 9. DNA of the CDR3: TGTGCCAGCAGTTTCGGGACAGGGGGAACTGGTGAGCAGTTCTTC. The encoded protein is CASSFGTGGTGEQFF.

The CDR3 loop is CASRSSGGSYNEQFF. The CDR3 DNA reads TGTGCCAGCAGATCTAGCGGGGGATCCTACAATGAGCAGTTCTTC. This chain joins TRBV7-3 and TRBJ2-1; 10 nucleotides agree with TRBD2. V lost 6 bases to trimming and J lost 1 base; unmatched junction nucleotides: 3. The CDR3 sequence is 15 residues long. CDR1 and CDR2 from the germline V gene are SGHTA and FQGTGA.

Only a few counts were recorded for this clonotype. The chain recombines TRBV4-3 with TRBJ2-7; 7 bases are shared with TRBD2. Germline V gene lookup returns CDR1 LGHNA and CDR2 YSLEER. The ends lost 3 bases at V and 2 bases at J; junction bases unmatched: 13. The CDR3 is made up of 17 amino acids. This CDR3 is CASSQYPPGGTPYEQYF. The CDR3 DNA reads as TGCGCCAGCAGCCAGTACCCCCCGGGAGGTACCCCCTACGAGCAGTACTTC.

This clonotype was seen more than once but under ten times. V is TRBV5-1 and J is TRBJ1-1, with 7 positions matching TRBD1. Trimming removed 5 bases from V and 3 bases from J; junction bases left unmatched: 7. Per the germline V gene, CDR1 is SGHRS and CDR2 is YFSETQ. The CDR3 has 14 amino acids. The CDR3 loop is CASRNDRVDTEAFF. The CDR3 DNA reads TGCGCCAGCAGGAATGACAGGGTGGACACTGAAGCTTTCTTT.

This clonotype showed up just a few times. The gene calls are TRBV3-1 and TRBJ2-5; 12 bases line up with TRBD2. The V gene's germline CDR1 is LGHDT and CDR2 YNNKEL (reference sequence). The CDR3 is made up of 17 amino acids. V shed 2 bases and J 3 bases; nucleotides not matched to a gene: 7. The CDR3 bases are TGTGCCAGCAGCCAACGACTAGCTAGCGGGGGGGAAGAGACCCAGTACTTC. This codes for CASSQRLASGGEETQYF.

This chain links TRBV14 with TRBJ2-1, with no clear D. Germline CDR1 and CDR2: SGHDN and FVKESK. V was clipped by 2 bases and J by 5 bases, with 13 bases between them. CDR3 length: 15 residues. CDR3 loop: CASSQMSRSNNEQFF. In nucleotides, the CDR3 is TGTGCCAGCAGCCAAATGAGCCGATCAAACAATGAGCAGTTCTTC.

This clonotype was picked up a small number of times. V is TRBV4-1 and J is TRBJ1-1, with a weak D call TRBD1 (5 bases). V lost 4 bases, J lost 2 bases, and 20 bases lay in between. CDR1 and CDR2 from the germline V gene are MGHRA and YSYEKL. The CDR3 covers 17 residues. The CDR3 loop reads CASSLVGTEQENTEAFF. DNA of the CDR3: TGCGCCAGCAGCCTCGTAGGGACCGAACAAGAAAACACTGAAGCTTTCTTT.

The rearrangement uses TRBV18 and TRBJ2-2; 7 nucleotides match TRBD1. The germline V gene has CDR1 KGHSH and CDR2 LQKENI. The CDR3 consists of 16 residues. The V and J ends lost 1 base and 6 bases, in that order; junction bases with no gene match: 8. CDR3 nucleotides: TGTGCCAGCTCACCACAGGGAACAGGGGTATCCGGGGAGCTGTTTTTT. Its translation: CASSPQGTGVSGELFF.

Only a few counts were recorded for this clonotype. This sequence joins TRBV27 and TRBJ2-1, with 11 positions matching TRBD2. The V and J ends lost 4 bases and 7 bases, in that order; junction bases with no gene match: 6. This CDR3 has 15 residues. From germline, CDR1 is MNHEY and CDR2 SMNVEV (reference sequence). The CDR3 region is CASSSLAGDGNEQFF. CDR3 in DNA: TGTGCCAGCAGTTCACTAGCGGGAGATGGGAATGAGCAGTTCTTC.

This clonotype was detected only a few times. This chain joins TRBV12-3 or TRBV12-4 and TRBJ1-1, with D possibly being TRBD1 (6 bases). This CDR3 has 14 residues. V was cut by 2 bases and J by 6 bases, with 13 bases left in between. CDR3 bases: TGTGCCAGCAGTTTATGGGGGCTGTTTGCTGAAGCTTTCTTT. It translates to CASSLWGLFAEAFF.

CDR3 region: CSVATNQETQYF. Here the CDR3 DNA reads TGCAGCGTTGCTACCAACCAAGAGACCCAGTACTTC. The chain employs TRBV29-1 and TRBJ2-5; D is ambiguous. The V end was cut by 4 bases, the J end by 0 bases, with 6 bases between. This CDR3 has 12 residues. Germline V gives CDR1 SQVTM, CDR2 ANQGSEA.

This chain joins TRBV12-3 or TRBV12-4 and TRBJ1-6; 8 bases match TRBD1. Trimming removed 5 bases from V and 8 bases from J; junction bases left unmatched: 11. The CDR3 consists of 16 residues. The CDR3 nucleotides are TGTGCCAGCAGTGAAGCGCTTGGGACAGGCTATTCACCCCTCCACTTT. It codes for CASSEALGTGYSPLHF.

This clonotype has at least ten counts. This chain connects TRBV20-1 to TRBJ2-7; TRBD2 matches at 9 bases. Germline V lookup: CDR1 DFQATT, CDR2 SNEGSKA (reference sequence). V shed 1 base, J shed 6 bases, and the junction held 7 bases outside the gene matches. There are 14 residues in the CDR3. The CDR3: CSARGGLARPEQYF. CDR3 nucleotide sequence: TGCAGTGCTAGAGGGGGACTAGCTCGCCCCGAGCAGTACTTC.

This clonotype was picked up one time. The J gene is TRBJ2-3, the V gene TRBV12-3 or TRBV12-4; 12 bases align to TRBD2. The junction had 13 bases not matched to a gene; V was cut back by 6 bases and J by 6 bases. The CDR3 sequence is 17 residues long. CDR3 nucleotides: TGTGCCAGCAGCCGAGGCTGGACTAGCGGGGCCGGGGATACGCAGTATTTT. Its translation: CASSRGWTSGAGDTQYF.

V usage is TRBV28 and J usage is TRBJ1-2, with TRBD1 as a possible D gene (5 bases). In germline, CDR1 is MDHEN, CDR2 SYDVKM. The V and J ends lost 7 bases and 1 base respectively, with 10 bases between them. CDR3 length: 13 residues. The CDR3 region is CASKSGGNYGYTF. The CDR3 DNA reads TGTGCCAGCAAATCGGGGGGTAACTATGGCTACACCTTC.

The genes are TRBV7-6 and TRBJ2-3; 10 bases agree with TRBD2. The CDR3 length is 17 residues. In germline, CDR1 is SGHVS, CDR2 FNYEAQ. The J segment lost 3 bases and the V segment lost 4 bases, leaving 10 bases of the junction unmatched. The CDR3 loop is CASSYYPSSGSTDTQYF. The CDR3, as DNA: TGTGCCAGCAGCTACTATCCCTCTAGCGGGAGTACAGATACGCAGTATTTT.

This clonotype occurred a few times. This sequence joins TRBV7-2 and TRBJ2-5, with D unclear. The V gene's germline CDR1 is SGHTA and CDR2 FQGNSA. The germline V and J ends were trimmed by 5 bases and 5 bases, with 9 bases remaining between them. The CDR3 consists of 12 residues. Here the CDR3 DNA reads TGTGCCAGCAGCATTCTCCGGGAGACCCAGTACTTC. Amino acids: CASSILRETQYF.

This clonotype has ten or more counts. A junction boundary mismatches the germline segment, possibly from a read error. The V call is TRBV5-1, the J call TRBJ2-7; D may correspond to TRBD1 or TRBD2 (5 bases each). The CDR3 runs to 14 residues. Germline V CDR1 and CDR2: SGHRS, YFSETQ. CDR3 DNA: TGCGCCAGCAGCTTGGCAGGGAGCTCCCACGAGCAGTACTTC. The encoded protein is CASSLAGSSHEQYF.

The chain uses TRBV14 and TRBJ2-2, with TRBD2 identical over 8 bases. The germline V gene encodes CDR1 SGHDN and CDR2 FVKESK. The CDR3 runs 16 residues. The V segment lost 5 bases and the J segment 6 bases; nucleotides outside the gene matches: 11. CDR3 nucleotides: TGTGCCAGCAGCTTAAGGACTAGCAGTTATTCCGGGGAGCTGTTTTTT. This translates into CASSLRTSSYSGELFF.

This clonotype was counted only a few times. This chain's CDR3 is CSVEGQGHTEAFF. CDR3 coding DNA: TGCAGCGTTGAAGGACAGGGACACACTGAAGCTTTCTTT. The chain carries TRBV29-1 and TRBJ1-1; 7 nucleotides agree with TRBD1. The length of the CDR3 is 13 residues. Germline CDR1 reads SQVTM; CDR2 reads ANQGSEA. J gave up 3 bases and V 1 base, and 2 bases lay outside the gene matches.